Here is one T cell receptor beta chain with its context. The data originate from a study of blood T cell repertoires in COVID-19. At the level of the study: Acute-phase and convalescent COVID-19 samples originated in the United States, Italy and Spain. Sources were T cells, B-cell-depleted T cells, or PBMCs; the material itself was cDNA or gDNA.

Original methodology: Nucleated cell counts were estimated from reference gene primer amplification. Clones were read by immunoSEQ multiplex PCR, and TCRdb kept only the in-frame ones, dropping some. That table furnishes V, J and clone size, whereas the DNA furnished D and trimming. Of tens of thousands of clones in the sample, around four fifths are singletons; the top ten hold approximately 3.4%. Sequencing was carried out using peripheral blood. The clonotype was recovered from a man aged 55 to 69 with acute or convalescent COVID-19.

Written as DNA, the CDR3 is TGCAGCGCCTACAGGGGAGGCACTGAAGCTTTCTTT. Protein: CSAYRGGTEAFF. The gene calls are TRBV29-1 and TRBJ1-1; 7 bases are shared with TRBD1. Germline values: CDR1 SQVTM, CDR2 ANQGSEA. The length of the CDR3 is 12 residues. V was clipped by 7 bases and J by 4 bases; unmatched bases: 6.